This T cell receptor beta chain originates from a study of blood T cell repertoires in COVID-19. The overall study: Acute and convalescent COVID-19 specimens originated in the United States, Italy and Spain.

Individuals aged about 18 to 90 years were recruited from around 22 US areas. Up to 2 weeks before entering the study, exposed participants had met a COVID-19 case. TCRdb's table, derived via immunoSEQ multiplex PCR, lists solely in-frame clones and lacks some. The sample lists about 220,000 clones; around 82% were seen once. This CDR3 region has 14 residues. Trimming cost V 5 bases and J 9 bases, with 17 bases left between them. Germline V gene lookup returns CDR1 MGHRA and CDR2 YSYEKL. This clone was counted only a few times. The source is a woman aged 45-65 years who had been exposed to COVID-19. Input material: PBMCs or T cells enriched from blood (not recorded which). The rearrangement uses TRBV4-1 and TRBJ1-5; no definite D call. The CDR3 DNA sequence: TGCGCCAGCAGCATTGATACACTATCCCTGCCCCAGCATTTT. Its translation: CASSIDTLSLPQHF.